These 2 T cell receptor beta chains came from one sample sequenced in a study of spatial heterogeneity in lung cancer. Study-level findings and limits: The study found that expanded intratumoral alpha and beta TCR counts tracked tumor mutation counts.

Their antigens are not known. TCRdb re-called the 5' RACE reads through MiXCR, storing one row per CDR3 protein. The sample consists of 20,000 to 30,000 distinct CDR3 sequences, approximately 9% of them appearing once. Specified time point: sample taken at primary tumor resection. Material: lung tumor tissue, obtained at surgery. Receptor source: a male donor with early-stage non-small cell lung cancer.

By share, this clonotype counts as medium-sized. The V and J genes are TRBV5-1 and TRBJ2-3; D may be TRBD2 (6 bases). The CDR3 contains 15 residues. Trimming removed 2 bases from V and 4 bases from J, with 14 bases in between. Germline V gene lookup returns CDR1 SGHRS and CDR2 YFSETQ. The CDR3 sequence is CASSFGGMGADTQYF. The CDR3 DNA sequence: TGCGCCAGCAGCTTCGGCGGGATGGGGGCAGATACGCAGTATTTT.

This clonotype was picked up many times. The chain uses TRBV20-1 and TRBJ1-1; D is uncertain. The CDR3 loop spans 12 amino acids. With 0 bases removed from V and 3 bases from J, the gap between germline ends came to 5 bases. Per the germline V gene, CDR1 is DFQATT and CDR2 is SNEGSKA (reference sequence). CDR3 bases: TGCAGTGCTAGAGATGTGTACACTGAAGCTTTCTTT. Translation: CSARDVYTEAFF.